This T cell receptor (beta chain) was sequenced in a study of response to subunit inactivated influenza vaccine. Using its own MiXCR run on the RT-PCR reads, TCRdb lists one record per CDR3 protein. The table includes some 570,000 distinct CDR3 sequences, approximately 11% detected once. V dropped 0 bases and J dropped 8 bases, with 8 bases sitting between them. Germline CDR1 and CDR2: KGHSH and LQKENI. The CDR3 loop spans 13 amino acids. This clonotype was recorded a few times. Separately, the same data were catalogued under a study of T cells expressing NK-cell markers. This second study notes: The authors made TCR beta cDNA libraries by 5'RACE template switching. This switching added a universal primer site and UMIs.

The sequences come from PBMCs from blood, collected on the day of vaccination. The receptor's source is a man aged 45-65 years who received an inactivated influenza vaccine. The chain combines TRBV18 with TRBJ2-1; D remains unclear. The CDR3 DNA sequence: TGTGCCAGCTCACCACCGGTCGTCGATGAGCAGTTCTTC. This encodes CASSPPVVDEQFF.